What follows is one T cell receptor beta chain and its context. As yet, its antigen is unknown. The sample belongs to a study of shared clonotypes between healthy human individuals. Study at large: CD4 naive and memory got three plates each, CD8 naive two, CD8 memory one. Study outcomes and limitations: A reduction in generation probabilities was seen for non-shared clonotypes relative to those shared by all four donors. Though the depth was large, rarefaction showed that sorted-subset sequencing was incomplete.

The CDR3 is 15 residues long. Per the germline V gene, CDR1 is SGDLS and CDR2 is YYNGEE. Trimming stripped 4 bases from V and 5 bases from J, with 16 bases between. All donors were healthy HIV-negative adults lacking recent acute infections or vaccinations. Clones were read by immunoSEQ multiplex PCR, and TCRdb kept only the in-frame ones, dropping some. The top ten clones hold 0.45% of a sample with 1.5 million to 1.9 million clones, 95% to 99% of them seen once. The sequence was obtained from a man aged 30 to 45 in good health. The specimen was naive CD4+ T cells sorted from blood. Regarding subset: CD45RA+ positively selected. The rearrangement links TRBV9 to TRBJ2-1, with a possible D match to TRBD2 (6 bases). CDR3 sequence: CASSPRRAWDNEQFF. The DNA for the CDR3 is TGTGCCAGCAGCCCCAGGAGGGCATGGGACAATGAGCAGTTCTTC.